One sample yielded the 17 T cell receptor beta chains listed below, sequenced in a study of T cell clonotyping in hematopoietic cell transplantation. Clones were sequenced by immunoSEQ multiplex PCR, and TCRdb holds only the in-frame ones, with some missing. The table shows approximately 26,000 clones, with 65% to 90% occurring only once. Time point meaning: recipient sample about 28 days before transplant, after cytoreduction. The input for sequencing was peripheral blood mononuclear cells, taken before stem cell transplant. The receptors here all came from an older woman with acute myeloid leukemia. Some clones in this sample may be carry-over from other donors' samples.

CDR3 amino acids: CASSYSWDRRPYGYTF. The CDR3 DNA reads as TGTGCCAGCAGTTACTCATGGGACAGGAGACCCTATGGCTACACCTTC. The gene calls are TRBV6-5 and TRBJ1-2, with 8 nucleotides matching TRBD1. Germline V gives CDR1 MNHEY, CDR2 SVGAGI. This CDR3 spans 16 amino acids. V shed 0 bases, J shed 4 bases, and the junction held 7 bases outside the gene matches.

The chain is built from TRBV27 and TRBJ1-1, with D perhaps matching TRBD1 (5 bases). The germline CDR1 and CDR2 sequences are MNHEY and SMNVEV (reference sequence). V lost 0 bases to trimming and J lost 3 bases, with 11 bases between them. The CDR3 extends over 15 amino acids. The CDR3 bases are TGTGCCAGCAGTTTATCAGGGGCATTGGACACTGAAGCTTTCTTT. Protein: CASSLSGALDTEAFF.

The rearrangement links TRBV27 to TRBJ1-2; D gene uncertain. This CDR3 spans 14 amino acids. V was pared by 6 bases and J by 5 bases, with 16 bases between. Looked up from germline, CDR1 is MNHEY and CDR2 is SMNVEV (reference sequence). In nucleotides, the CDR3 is TGTGCCAGCAGCCCATATCTGGGGAAATATGGCTACACCTTC. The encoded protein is CASSPYLGKYGYTF.

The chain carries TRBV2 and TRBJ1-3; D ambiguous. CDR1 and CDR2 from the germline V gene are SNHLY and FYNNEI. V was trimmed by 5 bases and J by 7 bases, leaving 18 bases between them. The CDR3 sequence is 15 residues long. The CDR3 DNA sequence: TGTGCCAGCAGTTTAGGGCCTCCCCTCGGGAACACCATATATTTT. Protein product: CASSLGPPLGNTIYF.

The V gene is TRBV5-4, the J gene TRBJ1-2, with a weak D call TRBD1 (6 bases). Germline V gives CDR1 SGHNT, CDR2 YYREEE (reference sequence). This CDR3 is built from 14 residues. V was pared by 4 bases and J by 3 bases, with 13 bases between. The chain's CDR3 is CASSQDQGYYGYTF. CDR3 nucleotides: TGTGCCAGCAGCCAGGACCAGGGGTACTATGGCTACACCTTC.

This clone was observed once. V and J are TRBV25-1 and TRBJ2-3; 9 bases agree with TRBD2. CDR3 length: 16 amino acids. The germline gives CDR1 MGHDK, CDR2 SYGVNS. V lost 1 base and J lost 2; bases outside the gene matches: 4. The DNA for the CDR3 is TGTGCCAGCAGTGAATCGTCTAGCGGGGTCACAGATACGCAGTATTTT. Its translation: CASSESSSGVTDTQYF.

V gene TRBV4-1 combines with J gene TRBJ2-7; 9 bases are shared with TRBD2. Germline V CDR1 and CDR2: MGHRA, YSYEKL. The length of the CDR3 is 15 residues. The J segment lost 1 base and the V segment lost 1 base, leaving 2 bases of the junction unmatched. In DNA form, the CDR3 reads TGCGCCAGCAGCCAAGGTAGCGGGAGTTCCTACGAGCAGTACTTC. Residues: CASSQGSGSSYEQYF.

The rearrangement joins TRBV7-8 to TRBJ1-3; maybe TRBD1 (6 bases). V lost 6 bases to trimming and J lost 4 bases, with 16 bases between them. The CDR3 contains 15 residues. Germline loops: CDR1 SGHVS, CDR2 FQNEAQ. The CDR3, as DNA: TGTGCCAGCAGTCGTAGACAGGCGGAAGGAAACACCATATATTTT. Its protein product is CASSRRQAEGNTIYF.

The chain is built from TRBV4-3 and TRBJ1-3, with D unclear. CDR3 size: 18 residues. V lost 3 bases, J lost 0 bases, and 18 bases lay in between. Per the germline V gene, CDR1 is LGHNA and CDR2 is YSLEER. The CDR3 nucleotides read TGCGCCAGCAGCCAGAAATGGGGAGAATCCGTCTCTGGAAACACCATATATTTT. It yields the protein CASSQKWGESVSGNTIYF.

The CDR3 is CASSEYFGDRAYHSPLHF. In DNA form, the CDR3 reads TGTGCCAGCAGTGAATATTTCGGGGACAGGGCGTATCATTCACCCCTCCACTTT. V usage is TRBV25-1 and J usage is TRBJ1-6; 9 bases align to TRBD1. The CDR3 contains 18 residues. V shed 0 bases and J 8 bases; nucleotides not matched to a gene: 11. CDR1 is MGHDK, CDR2 SYGVNS, per germline. The full variable domain, completed using reference TRBV25-1 and TRBJ1-6, is EADIYQTPRYLVIGTGKKITLECSQTMGHDKMYWYQQDPGMELHLIHYSYGVNSTEKGDLSSESTVSRIRTEHFPLTLESARPSHTSQYLCASSEYFGDRAYHSPLHFGNGTRLTVT.

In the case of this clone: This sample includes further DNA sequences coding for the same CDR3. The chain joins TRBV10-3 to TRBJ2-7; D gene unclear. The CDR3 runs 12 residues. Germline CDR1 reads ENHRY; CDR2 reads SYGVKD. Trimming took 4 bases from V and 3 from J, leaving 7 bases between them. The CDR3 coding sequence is TGTGCCATCAGTGGGTCTAGCTACGAGCAGTACTTC. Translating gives CAISGSSYEQYF.

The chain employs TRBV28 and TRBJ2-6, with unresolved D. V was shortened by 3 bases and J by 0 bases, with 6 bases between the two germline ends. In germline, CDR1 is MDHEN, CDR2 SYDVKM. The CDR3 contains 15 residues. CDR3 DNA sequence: TGTGCCAGCAGTTTTGAACACTCTGGGGCCAACGTCCTGACTTTC. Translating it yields CASSFEHSGANVLTF. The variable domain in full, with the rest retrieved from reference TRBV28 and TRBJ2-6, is DVKVTQSSRYLVKRTGEKVFLECVQDMDHENMFWYRQDPGLGLRLIYFSYDVKMKEKGDIPEGYSVSREKKERFSLILESASTNQTSMYLCASSFEHSGANVLTFGAGSRLTVL.

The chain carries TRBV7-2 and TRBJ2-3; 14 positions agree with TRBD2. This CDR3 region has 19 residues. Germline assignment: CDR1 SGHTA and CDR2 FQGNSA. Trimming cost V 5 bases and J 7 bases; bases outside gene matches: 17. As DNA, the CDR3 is TGTGCCAGCAGCCCCGTTCCCGGACTAGCGGGAGGTGATCTGTATACGCAGTATTTT. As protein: CASSPVPGLAGGDLYTQYF.

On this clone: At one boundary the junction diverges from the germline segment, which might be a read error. The CDR3 DNA is TGTGCCAGTAGTGTGCCGGGAATGCGAGTTTTT. This codes for CASSVPGMRVF. The chain recombines TRBV19 with TRBJ1-3, with D unresolved. This CDR3 has 11 amino acids. CDR1 LNHDA and CDR2 SQIVND come from the germline V gene (reference sequence).

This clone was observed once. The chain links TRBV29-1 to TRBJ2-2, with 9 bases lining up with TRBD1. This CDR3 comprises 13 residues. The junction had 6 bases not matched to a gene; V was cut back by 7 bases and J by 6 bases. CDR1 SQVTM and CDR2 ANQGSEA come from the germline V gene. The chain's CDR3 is CSAGTGFAGELFF. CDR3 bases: TGCAGCGCTGGGACAGGGTTTGCCGGGGAGCTGTTTTTT.

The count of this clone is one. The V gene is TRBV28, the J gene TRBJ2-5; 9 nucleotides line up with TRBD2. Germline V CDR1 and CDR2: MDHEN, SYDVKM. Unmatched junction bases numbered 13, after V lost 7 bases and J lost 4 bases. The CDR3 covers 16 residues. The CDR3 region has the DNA TGTGCCAGCACCACCCCCGAAGCGGGAGGTCGAGAGACCCAGTACTTC. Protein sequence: CASTTPEAGGRETQYF.

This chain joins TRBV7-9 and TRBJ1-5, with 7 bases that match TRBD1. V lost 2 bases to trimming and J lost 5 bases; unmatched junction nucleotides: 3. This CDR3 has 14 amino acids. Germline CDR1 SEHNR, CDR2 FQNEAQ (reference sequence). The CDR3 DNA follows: TGTGCCAGCAGCTTAACCACAGGGGATCAGCCCCAGCATTTT. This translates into CASSLTTGDQPQHF.